This TCR beta chain was sequenced in a study of blood T cells in healthy people across ages. On the study more broadly: Template-switching capture recovered about one barcoded beta molecule per two T cells.

This CDR3 comprises 15 residues. Germline V CDR1 and CDR2: SGDLS, YYNGEE. V was shortened by 4 bases and J by 0 bases, with 13 bases between the two germline ends. This clonotype was found many times. PCR was performed a second time for about 6 to 11 cycles using a sample-barcoded 5' primer and a J-beta primer mix. TCRdb reprocessed the 5' RACE reads with MiXCR, giving one entry per CDR3 protein. In the table there are roughly 900,000 distinct CDR3 sequences, more than 25% of which are singletons. The V and J genes are TRBV9 and TRBJ1-2; tentative D call: TRBD1 (5 bases). Specimen: blood. The receptor comes from a woman at least 80 years old in good health. The CDR3 coding sequence is TGTGCCAGCAGCTTTCGACAGACAGCTAACTATGGCTACACCTTC. It codes for CASSFRQTANYGYTF.